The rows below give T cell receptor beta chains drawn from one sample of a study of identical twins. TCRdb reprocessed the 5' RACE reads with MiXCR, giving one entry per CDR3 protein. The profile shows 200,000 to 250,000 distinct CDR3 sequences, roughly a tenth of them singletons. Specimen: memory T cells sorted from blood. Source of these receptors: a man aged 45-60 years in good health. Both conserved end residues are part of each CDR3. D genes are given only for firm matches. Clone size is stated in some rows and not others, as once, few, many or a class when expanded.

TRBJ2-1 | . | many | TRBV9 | CASSVAIQGYYNEQFF | TGTGCCAGCAGCGTAGCAATTCAGGGATATTACAATGAGCAGTTCTTC
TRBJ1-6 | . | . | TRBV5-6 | CASSPAHGNSPLHF | TGTGCCAGCAGCCCGGCACACGGAAATTCACCCCTCCACTTT
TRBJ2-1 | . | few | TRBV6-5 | CASSNRGGGSPLNEQFF | TGTGCCAGCAGTAACCGGGGAGGGGGCAGCCCTTTGAATGAGCAGTTCTTC
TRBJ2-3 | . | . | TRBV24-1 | CATIQGTSTDTQYF | TGTGCCACCATACAGGGTACTAGCACAGATACGCAGTATTTT
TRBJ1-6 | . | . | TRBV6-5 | CASSYSTGGFNSPLHF | TGTGCCAGCAGTTACTCGACGGGGGGTTTTAATTCACCCCTCCACTTT
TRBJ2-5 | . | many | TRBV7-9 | CASSPVGRETQYF | TGTGCCAGCAGCCCCGTTGGGAGGGAGACCCAGTACTTC
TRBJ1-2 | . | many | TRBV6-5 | CASSYGPLSLYGYTF | TGTGCCAGCAGTTACGGGCCCCTATCACTCTATGGCTACACCTTC
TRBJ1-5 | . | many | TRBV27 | CASSSSSGTIYRPQHF | TGTGCCAGCAGTTCATCTTCCGGGACAATTTATCGGCCCCAGCATTTT
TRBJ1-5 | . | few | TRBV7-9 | CASSGGREGNQPQHF | TGTGCCAGCAGTGGGGGCCGGGAGGGCAATCAGCCCCAGCATTTT
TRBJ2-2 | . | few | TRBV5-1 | CASSSGPQLKGTGELFF | TGCGCCAGCAGCTCGGGACCCCAGCTTAAGGGGACCGGGGAGCTGTTTTTT
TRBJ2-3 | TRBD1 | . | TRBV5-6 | CASSVTGGGRTDTQYF | TGTGCCAGCAGCGTCACAGGGGGCGGGCGAACAGATACGCAGTATTTT
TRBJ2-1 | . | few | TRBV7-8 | CASSFPQGGSYNEQFF | TGTGCCAGCAGCTTTCCCCAGGGGGGTTCCTACAATGAGCAGTTCTTC
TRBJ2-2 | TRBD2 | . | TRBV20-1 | CSASGGLNTGELFF | TGCAGTGCTAGCGGGGGGTTGAACACCGGGGAGCTGTTTTTT
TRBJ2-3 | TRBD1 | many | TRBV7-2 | CASSYAQGAGTDTQYF | TGTGCCAGCAGCTACGCACAGGGGGCCGGCACAGATACGCAGTATTTT
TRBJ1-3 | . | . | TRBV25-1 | CASSDWTISGNTIYF | TGTGCCAGCAGTGACTGGACAATATCTGGAAACACCATATATTTT
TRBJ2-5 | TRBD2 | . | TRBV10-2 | CASSESLAGGLQETQYF | TGCGCCAGCAGTGAGTCGCTTGCGGGGGGGCTCCAAGAGACCCAGTACTTC
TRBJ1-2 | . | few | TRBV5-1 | CASGGGANLDGYTF | TGCGCCAGCGGGGGGGGGGCGAACTTGGATGGCTACACCTTC
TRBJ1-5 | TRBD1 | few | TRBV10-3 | CAIRDRGAQPQHF | TGTGCCATCAGGGACAGGGGGGCTCAGCCCCAGCATTTT
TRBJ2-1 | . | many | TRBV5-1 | CASSSLVPSYNEQFF | TGCGCCAGCAGCTCACTAGTACCCTCCTACAATGAGCAGTTCTTC
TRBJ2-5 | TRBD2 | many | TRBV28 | CASSSWVGEGETQYF | TGTGCCAGCAGTTCGTGGGTAGGGGAGGGGGAGACCCAGTACTTC
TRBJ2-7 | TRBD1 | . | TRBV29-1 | CSARQGEVNEQYF | TGCAGCGCGCGACAGGGTGAGGTTAACGAGCAGTACTTC
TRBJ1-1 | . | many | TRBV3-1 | CASSVDSNMNTEAFF | TGTGCCAGCAGCGTGGACAGCAACATGAACACTGAAGCTTTCTTT
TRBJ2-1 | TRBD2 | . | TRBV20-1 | CSARRGVGVVEQFF | TGCAGTGCTAGACGGGGGGTTGGCGTAGTGGAGCAGTTCTTC
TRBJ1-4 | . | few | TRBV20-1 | CSAREARGIRRKLFF | TGCAGTGCTAGAGAGGCTCGGGGGATTCGAAGAAAACTGTTTTTT
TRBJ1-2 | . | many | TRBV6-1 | CASSESAAGIIYGYTF | TGTGCCAGCAGTGAAAGCGCGGCAGGGATTATCTATGGCTACACCTTC
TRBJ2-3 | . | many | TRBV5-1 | CASSLVQVDTQYF | TGCGCCAGCAGCTTGGTCCAGGTAGATACGCAGTATTTT
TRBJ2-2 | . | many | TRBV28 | CASSFGGGELFF | TGTGCCAGCAGTTTTGGGGGCGGGGAGCTGTTTTTT
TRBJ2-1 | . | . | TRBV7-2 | CASSFGGQSYNEQFF | TGTGCCAGCAGCTTCGGGGGGCAGTCCTACAATGAGCAGTTCTTC
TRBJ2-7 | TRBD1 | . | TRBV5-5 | CASSLGQGTYGQYF | TGTGCCAGCAGCCTGGGACAGGGGACCTACGGGCAGTACTTC
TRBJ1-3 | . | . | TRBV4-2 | CASSQDSGAYTIYF | TGTGCCAGCAGCCAAGATTCGGGGGCTTACACCATATATTTT
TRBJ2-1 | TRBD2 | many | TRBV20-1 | CSASGGGAGSYNEQFF | TGCAGTGCTAGTGGCGGGGGGGCCGGTTCCTACAATGAGCAGTTCTTC
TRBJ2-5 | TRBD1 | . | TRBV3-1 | CASSQSRDRGREVETQYF | TGTGCCAGCAGCCAATCCCGGGACAGGGGGCGAGAAGTTGAGACCCAGTACTTC
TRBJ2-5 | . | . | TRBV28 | CASSFLHPGEEYF | TGTGCCAGCAGTTTTCTTCATCCGGGGGAAGAGTACTTC
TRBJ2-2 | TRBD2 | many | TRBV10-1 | CASSELGLAGFPGELFF | TGCGCCAGCAGTGAGTTGGGACTAGCGGGGTTCCCCGGGGAGCTGTTTTTT
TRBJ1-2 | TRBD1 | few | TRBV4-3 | CASSPNFGTAGDTF | TGCGCCAGCAGCCCCAATTTCGGGACAGCAGGGGACACCTTC
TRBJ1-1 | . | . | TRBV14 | CASSYRGRGSTEAFF | TGTGCCAGCAGCTACCGAGGGAGGGGGAGCACTGAAGCTTTCTTT
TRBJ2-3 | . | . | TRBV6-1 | CASRGRGTADTQYF | TGTGCCAGCAGAGGAAGGGGGACCGCAGATACGCAGTATTTT
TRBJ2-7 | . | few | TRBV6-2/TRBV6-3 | CASRSSPRTTVPYEQYF | TGTGCCAGCAGATCCTCACCCAGAACTACCGTCCCCTACGAGCAGTACTTC
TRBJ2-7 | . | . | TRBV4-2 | CASSQGSAAAEQYF | TGTGCCAGCAGCCAGGGGTCGGCAGCCGCTGAGCAGTACTTC
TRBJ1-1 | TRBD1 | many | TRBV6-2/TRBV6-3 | CASSYPTGTGTPNTEAFF | TGTGCCAGCAGTTACCCGACGGGGACAGGGACTCCGAACACTGAAGCTTTCTTT
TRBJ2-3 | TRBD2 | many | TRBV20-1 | CSARGGLAGTGTDTQYF | TGCAGTGCTAGAGGGGGGCTAGCGGGAACGGGAACAGATACGCAGTATTTT
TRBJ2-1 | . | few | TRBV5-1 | CASSLEPGEQFF | TGCGCCAGCAGCTTGGAACCGGGTGAGCAGTTCTTC
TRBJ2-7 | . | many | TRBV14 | CASSRLVSEQYF | TGTGCCAGCAGCCGACTAGTAAGCGAGCAGTACTTC
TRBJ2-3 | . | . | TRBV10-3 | CAISESTAPLTDTQYF | TGTGCCATCAGTGAGTCGACAGCGCCCCTCACAGATACGCAGTATTTT
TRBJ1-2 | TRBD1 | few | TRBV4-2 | CASSQRDRGSGYGYTF | TGTGCCAGCAGCCAACGGGACAGGGGATCGGGCTATGGCTACACCTTC
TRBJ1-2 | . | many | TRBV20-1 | CSARDLRGPNYGYTF | TGCAGTGCTAGAGATCTAAGAGGGCCGAACTATGGCTACACCTTC
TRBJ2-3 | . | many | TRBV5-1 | CASGTSTDTQYF | TGCGCCAGCGGAACTAGCACAGATACGCAGTATTTT
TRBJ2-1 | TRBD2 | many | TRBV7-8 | CASSLALGGSGVLYNEQFF | TGTGCCAGCAGCTTAGCCCTCGGTGGGAGCGGGGTCCTATACAATGAGCAGTTCTTC
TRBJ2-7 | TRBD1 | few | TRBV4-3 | CASSQDGTESSYEQYF | TGCGCCAGCAGCCAAGATGGGACAGAGAGCTCCTACGAGCAGTACTTC
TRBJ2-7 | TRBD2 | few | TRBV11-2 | CASSVTSLLSYEQYF | TGTGCCAGCAGCGTGACTAGCTTATTATCCTACGAGCAGTACTTC
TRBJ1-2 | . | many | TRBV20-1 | CSARDRGYGYTF | TGCAGTGCTAGAGATAGGGGGTATGGCTACACCTTC
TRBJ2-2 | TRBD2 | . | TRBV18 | CASSPPTSGFDLYNTGELFF | TGTGCCAGCTCACCACCCACTAGCGGGTTCGACCTGTATAACACCGGGGAGCTGTTTTTT
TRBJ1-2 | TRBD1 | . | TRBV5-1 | CASSWGQGNGYTF | TGCGCCAGCAGCTGGGGACAGGGAAACGGCTACACCTTC
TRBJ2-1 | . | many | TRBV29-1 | CSVEEARHYNEQFF | TGCAGCGTTGAAGAGGCGAGACACTACAATGAGCAGTTCTTC
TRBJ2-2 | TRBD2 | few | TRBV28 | CASSPTSGENTGELFF | TGTGCCAGCAGCCCGACTAGCGGGGAGAACACCGGGGAGCTGTTTTTT
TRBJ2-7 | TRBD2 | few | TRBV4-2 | CASSPRLAGGSYEQYF | TGTGCCAGCAGCCCCCGACTAGCGGGGGGCTCCTACGAGCAGTACTTC
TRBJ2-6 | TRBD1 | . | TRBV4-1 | CASSQHLRTGVGSGANVLTF | TGCGCCAGCAGCCAACATCTACGGACAGGGGTGGGCTCTGGGGCCAACGTCCTGACTTTC